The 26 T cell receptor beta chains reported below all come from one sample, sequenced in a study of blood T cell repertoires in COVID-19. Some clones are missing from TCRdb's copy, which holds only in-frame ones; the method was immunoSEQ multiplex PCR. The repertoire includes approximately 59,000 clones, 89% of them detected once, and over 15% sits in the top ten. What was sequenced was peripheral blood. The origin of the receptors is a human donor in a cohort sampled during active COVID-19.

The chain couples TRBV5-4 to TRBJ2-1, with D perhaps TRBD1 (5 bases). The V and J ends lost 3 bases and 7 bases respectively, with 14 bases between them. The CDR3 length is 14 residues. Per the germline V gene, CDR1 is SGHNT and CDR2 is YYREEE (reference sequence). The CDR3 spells CASSSRLTGNEQFF. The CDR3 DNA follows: TGTGCCAGCAGCTCCCGCCTTACAGGTAATGAGCAGTTCTTC.

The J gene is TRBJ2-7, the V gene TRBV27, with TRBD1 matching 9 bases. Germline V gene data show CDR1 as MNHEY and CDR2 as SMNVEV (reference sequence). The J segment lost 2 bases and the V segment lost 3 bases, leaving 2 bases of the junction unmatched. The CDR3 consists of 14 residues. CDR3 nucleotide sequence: TGTGCCAGCAGTTTGGGACAGGGCCCCTACGAGCAGTACTTC. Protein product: CASSLGQGPYEQYF.

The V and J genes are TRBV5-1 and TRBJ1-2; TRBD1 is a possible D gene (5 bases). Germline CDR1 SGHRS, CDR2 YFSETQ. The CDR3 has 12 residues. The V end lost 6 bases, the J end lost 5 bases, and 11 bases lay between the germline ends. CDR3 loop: CASTEGRYGYTF. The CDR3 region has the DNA TGCGCCAGCACGGAGGGACGATATGGCTACACCTTC.

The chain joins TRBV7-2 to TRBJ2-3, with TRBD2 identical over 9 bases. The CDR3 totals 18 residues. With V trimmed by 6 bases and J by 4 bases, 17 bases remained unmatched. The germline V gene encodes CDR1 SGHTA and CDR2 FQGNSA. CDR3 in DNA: TGTGCCAGCAGTCCACTCCGCGGGGGGGCTCTCCGGGCAGATACGCAGTATTTT. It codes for CASSPLRGGALRADTQYF.

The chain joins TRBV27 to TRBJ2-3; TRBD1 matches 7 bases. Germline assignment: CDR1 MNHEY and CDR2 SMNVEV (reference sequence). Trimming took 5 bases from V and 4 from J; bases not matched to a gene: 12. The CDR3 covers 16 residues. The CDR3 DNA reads TGTGCCAGCAGTCGGACGGACAGGCTTTTGGCAGATACGCAGTATTTT. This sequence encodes CASSRTDRLLADTQYF.

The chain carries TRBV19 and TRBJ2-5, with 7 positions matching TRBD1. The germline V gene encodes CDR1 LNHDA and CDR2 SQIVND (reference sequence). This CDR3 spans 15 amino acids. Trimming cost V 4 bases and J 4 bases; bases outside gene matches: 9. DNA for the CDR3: TGTGCCAGTAGTACCCGGACAGGCTCGAGAGAGACCCAGTACTTC. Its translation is CASSTRTGSRETQYF.

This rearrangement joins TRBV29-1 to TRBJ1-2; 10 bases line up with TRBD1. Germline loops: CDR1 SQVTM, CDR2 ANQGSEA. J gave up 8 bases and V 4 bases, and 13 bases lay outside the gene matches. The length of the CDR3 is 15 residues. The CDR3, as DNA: TGCAGCGTTGGGGGACAGGGGCCGGTCGGACAGGGCTACACCTTC. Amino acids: CSVGGQGPVGQGYTF.

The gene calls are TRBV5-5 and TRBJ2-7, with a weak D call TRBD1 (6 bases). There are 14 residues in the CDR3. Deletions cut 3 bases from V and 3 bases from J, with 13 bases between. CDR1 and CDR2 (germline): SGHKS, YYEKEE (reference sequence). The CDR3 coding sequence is TGTGCCAGCAGCTCCTGGGTACAGGGCTACGAGCAGTACTTC. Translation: CASSSWVQGYEQYF. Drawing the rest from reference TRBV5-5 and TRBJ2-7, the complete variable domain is DAGVTQSPTHLIKTRGQQVTLRCSPISGHKSVSWYQQVLGQGPQFIFQYYEKEERGRGNFPDRFSARQFPNYSSELNVNALLLGDSALYLCASSSWVQGYEQYFGPGTRLTVT.

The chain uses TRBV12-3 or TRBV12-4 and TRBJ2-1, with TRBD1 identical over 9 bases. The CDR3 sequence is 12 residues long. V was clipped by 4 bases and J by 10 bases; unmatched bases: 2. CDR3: CASSWGTGEQFF. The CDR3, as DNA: TGTGCCAGCAGTTGGGGGACAGGGGAGCAGTTCTTC.

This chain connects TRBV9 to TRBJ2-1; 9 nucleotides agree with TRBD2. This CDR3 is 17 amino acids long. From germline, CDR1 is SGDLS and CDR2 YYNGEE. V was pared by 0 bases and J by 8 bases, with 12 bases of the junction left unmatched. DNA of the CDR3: TGTGCCAGCAGCGTAGCTTTTGGTAGCGGGGGTGGGTATGAGCAGTTCTTC. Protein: CASSVAFGSGGGYEQFF.

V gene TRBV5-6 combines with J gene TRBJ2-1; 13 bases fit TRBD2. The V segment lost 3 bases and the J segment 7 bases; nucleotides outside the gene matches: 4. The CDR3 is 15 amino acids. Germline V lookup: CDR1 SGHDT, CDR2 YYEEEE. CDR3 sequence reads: CASSSLAGGPNEQFF. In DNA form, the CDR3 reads TGTGCCAGCAGCTCACTAGCGGGGGGGCCGAATGAGCAGTTCTTC. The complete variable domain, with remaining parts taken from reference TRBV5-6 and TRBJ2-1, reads DAGVTQSPTHLIKTRGQQVTLRCSPKSGHDTVSWYQQALGQGPQFIFQYYEEEERQRGNFPDRFSGHQFPNYSSELNVNALLLGDSALYLCASSSLAGGPNEQFFGPGTRLTVL.

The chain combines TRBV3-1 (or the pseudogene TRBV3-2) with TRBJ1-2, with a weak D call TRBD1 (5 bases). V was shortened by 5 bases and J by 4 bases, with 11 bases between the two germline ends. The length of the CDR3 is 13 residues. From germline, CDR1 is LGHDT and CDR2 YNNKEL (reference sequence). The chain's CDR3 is CASSSSGGYGYTF. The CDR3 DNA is TGTGCCAGCAGCTCGAGCGGGGGCTATGGCTACACCTTC.

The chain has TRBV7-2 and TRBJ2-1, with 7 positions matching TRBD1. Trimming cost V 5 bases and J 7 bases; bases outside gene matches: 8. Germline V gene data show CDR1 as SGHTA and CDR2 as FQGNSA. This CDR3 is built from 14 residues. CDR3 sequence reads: CASSPDRMLNEQFF. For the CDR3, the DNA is TGTGCCAGCAGCCCGGACAGGATGCTGAATGAGCAGTTCTTC.

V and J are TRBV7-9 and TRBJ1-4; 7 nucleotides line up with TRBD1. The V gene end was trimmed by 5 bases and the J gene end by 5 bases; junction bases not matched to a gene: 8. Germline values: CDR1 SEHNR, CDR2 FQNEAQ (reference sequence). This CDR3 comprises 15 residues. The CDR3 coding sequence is TGTGCCAGCAGCACCTCGACAGGGCCGAATGAAAAACTGTTTTTT. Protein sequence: CASSTSTGPNEKLFF. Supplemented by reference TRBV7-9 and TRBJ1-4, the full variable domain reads DTGVSQNPRHKITKRGQNVTFRCDPISEHNRLYWYRQTLGQGPEFLTYFQNEAQLEKSRLLSDRFSAERPKGSFSTLEIQRTEQGDSAMYLCASSTSTGPNEKLFFGSGTQLSVL.

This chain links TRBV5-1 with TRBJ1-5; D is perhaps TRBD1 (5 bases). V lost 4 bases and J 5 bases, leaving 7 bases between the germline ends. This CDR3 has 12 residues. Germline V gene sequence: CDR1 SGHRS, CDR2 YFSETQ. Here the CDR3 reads CASSQGYQPQHF. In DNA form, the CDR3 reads TGCGCCAGCAGCCAGGGCTATCAGCCCCAGCATTTT.

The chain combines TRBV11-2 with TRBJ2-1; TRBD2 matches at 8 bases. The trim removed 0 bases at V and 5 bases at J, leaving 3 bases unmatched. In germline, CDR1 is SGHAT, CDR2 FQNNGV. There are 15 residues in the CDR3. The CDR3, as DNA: TGTGCCAGCAGCTTAGATAGCGGGGCTCACAATGAGCAGTTCTTC. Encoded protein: CASSLDSGAHNEQFF.

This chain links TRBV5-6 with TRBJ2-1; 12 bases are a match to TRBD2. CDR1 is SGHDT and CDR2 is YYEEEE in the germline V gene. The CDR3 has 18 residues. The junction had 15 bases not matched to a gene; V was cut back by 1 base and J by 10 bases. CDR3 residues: CASSLMFRLAGGAGEQFF. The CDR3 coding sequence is TGTGCCAGCAGCTTGATGTTCCGGCTAGCGGGGGGGGCTGGAGAGCAGTTCTTC.

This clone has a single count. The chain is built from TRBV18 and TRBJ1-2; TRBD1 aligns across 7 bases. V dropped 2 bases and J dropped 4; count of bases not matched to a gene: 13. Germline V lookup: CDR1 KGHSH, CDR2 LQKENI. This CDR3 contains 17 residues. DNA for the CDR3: TGTGCCAGCTCACCATGGGTAGGGGGCGCTGAGGGCTATGGCTACACCTTC. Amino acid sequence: CASSPWVGGAEGYGYTF. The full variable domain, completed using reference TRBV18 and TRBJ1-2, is NAGVMQNPRHLVRRRGQEARLRCSPMKGHSHVYWYRQLPEEGLKFMVYLQKENIIDESGMPKERFSAEFPKEGPSILRIQQVVRGDSAAYFCASSPWVGGAEGYGYTFGSGTRLTVV.

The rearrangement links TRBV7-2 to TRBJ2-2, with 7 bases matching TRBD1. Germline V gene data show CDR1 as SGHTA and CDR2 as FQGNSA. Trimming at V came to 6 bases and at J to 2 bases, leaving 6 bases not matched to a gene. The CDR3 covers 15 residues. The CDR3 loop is CASRSRDSNTGELFF. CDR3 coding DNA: TGTGCCAGCAGAAGCCGGGACAGCAACACCGGGGAGCTGTTTTTT.

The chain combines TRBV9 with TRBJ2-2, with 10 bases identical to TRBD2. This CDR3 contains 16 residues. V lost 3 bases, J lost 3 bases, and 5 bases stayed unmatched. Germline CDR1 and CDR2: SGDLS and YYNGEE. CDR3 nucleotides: TGTGCCAGCAGCGCGGGACTAGCGAGGTACACCGGGGAGCTGTTTTTT. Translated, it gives CASSAGLARYTGELFF.

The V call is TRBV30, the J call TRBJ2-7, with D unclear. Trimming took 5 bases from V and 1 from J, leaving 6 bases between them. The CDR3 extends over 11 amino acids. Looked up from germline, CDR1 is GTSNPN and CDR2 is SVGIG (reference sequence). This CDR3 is CAWAGSYEQYF. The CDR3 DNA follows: TGTGCCTGGGCAGGATCCTACGAGCAGTACTTC.

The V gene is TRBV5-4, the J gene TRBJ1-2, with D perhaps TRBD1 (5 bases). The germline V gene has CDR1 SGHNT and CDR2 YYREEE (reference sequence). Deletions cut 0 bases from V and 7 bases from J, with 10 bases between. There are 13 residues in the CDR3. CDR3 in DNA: TGTGCCAGCAGCTTGGATACAGGTTCTGGCTACACCTTC. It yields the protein CASSLDTGSGYTF.

The CDR3 reads CAWSVQGNGELFF. CDR3 nucleotide sequence: TGTGCCTGGAGTGTGCAGGGGAACGGGGAGCTGTTTTTT. The chain is built from TRBV30 and TRBJ2-2; TRBD1 is a possible D gene (6 bases). This CDR3 region has 13 residues. With 0 bases removed from V and 7 bases from J, the gap between germline ends came to 9 bases. Germline V gives CDR1 GTSNPN, CDR2 SVGIG (reference sequence).

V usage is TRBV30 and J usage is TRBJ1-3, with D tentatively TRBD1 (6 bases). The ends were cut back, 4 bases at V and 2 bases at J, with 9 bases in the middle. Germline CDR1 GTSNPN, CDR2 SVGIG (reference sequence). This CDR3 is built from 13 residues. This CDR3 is CAWNRAAGNTIYF. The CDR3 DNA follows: TGTGCCTGGAACAGGGCTGCTGGAAACACCATATATTTT.

This chain's CDR3 is CASSLRRLKNIQYF. CDR3 nucleotide sequence: TGTGCCAGCAGCTTAAGGAGACTCAAAAACATTCAGTACTTC. This sequence joins TRBV7-2 and TRBJ2-4; the D is unclear. V lost 2 bases, J lost 3 bases, and 8 bases lay in between. The CDR3 consists of 14 residues. Germline V lookup: CDR1 SGHTA, CDR2 FQGNSA.

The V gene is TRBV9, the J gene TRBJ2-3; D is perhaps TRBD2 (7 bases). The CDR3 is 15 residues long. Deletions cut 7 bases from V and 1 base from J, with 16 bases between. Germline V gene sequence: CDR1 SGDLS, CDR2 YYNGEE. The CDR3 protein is CASGPGGLGTDTQYF. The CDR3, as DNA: TGTGCCAGCGGCCCGGGGGGCCTGGGCACAGATACGCAGTATTTT.